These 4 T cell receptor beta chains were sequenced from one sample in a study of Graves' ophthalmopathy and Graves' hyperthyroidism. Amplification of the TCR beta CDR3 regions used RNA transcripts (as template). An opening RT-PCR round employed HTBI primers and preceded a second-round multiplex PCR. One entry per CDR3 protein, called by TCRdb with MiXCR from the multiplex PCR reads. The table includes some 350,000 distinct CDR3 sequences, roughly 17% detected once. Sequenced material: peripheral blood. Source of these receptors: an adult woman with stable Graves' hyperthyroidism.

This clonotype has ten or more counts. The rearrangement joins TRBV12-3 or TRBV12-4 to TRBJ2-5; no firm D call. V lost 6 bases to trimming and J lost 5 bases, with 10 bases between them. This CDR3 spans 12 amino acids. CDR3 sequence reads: CASRKLGETQYF. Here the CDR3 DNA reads TGTGCCAGCAGAAAGCTAGGGGAGACCCAGTACTTC.

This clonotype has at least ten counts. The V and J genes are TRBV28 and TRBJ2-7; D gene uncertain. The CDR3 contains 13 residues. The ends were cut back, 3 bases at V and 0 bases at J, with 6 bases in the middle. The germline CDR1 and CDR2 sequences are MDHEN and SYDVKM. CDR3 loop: CASSFSNSYEQYF. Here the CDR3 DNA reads TGTGCCAGCAGTTTTTCCAACTCCTACGAGCAGTACTTC.

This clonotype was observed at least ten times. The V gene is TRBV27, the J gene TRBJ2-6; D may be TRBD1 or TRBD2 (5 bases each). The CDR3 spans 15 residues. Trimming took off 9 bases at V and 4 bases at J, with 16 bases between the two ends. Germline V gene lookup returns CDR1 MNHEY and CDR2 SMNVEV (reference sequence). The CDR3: CASRVEGHGANVLTF. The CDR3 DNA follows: TGTGCCAGTAGAGTCGAGGGGCACGGGGCCAACGTCCTGACTTTC.

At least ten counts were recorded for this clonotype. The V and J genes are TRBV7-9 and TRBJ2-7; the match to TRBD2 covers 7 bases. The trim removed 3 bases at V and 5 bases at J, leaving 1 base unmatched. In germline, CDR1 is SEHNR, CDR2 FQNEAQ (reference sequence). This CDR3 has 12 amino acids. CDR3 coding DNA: TGTGCCAGCAGCTTGAGCGGGAACGAGCAGTACTTC. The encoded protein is CASSLSGNEQYF.